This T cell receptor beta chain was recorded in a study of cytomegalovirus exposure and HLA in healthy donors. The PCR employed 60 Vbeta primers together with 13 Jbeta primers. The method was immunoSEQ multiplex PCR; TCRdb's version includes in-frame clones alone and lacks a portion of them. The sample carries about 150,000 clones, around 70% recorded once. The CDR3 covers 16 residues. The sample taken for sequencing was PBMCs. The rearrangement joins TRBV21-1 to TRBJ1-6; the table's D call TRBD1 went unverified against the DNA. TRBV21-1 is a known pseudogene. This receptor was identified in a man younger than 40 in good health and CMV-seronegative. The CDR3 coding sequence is TGTGCCAGCAGCTCACCGAGGGGACAGGGAACGCCACCCCTCCACTTT. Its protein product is CASSSPRGQGTPPLHF.